A few counts support the clone carrying this T cell receptor (beta chain). The data were obtained in a study of cytomegalovirus exposure and HLA in healthy donors. This CDR3 has 13 residues. J was trimmed by 5 bases and V by 9 bases; bases with no gene match: 6. Germline values: CDR1 MNHEY, CDR2 SMNVEV (reference sequence). In the PCR, 60 Vbeta and 13 Jbeta primers were used. Profiling relied on immunoSEQ multiplex PCR, and the TCRdb table lists in-frame clones only, not all of them. The sample includes some 91,000 clones, approximately 76% of them seen just once. Sequencing input: PBMCs. This clonotype was obtained from a middle-aged man in good health and CMV-seropositive. This chain joins TRBV27 and TRBJ2-7; 11 nucleotides agree with TRBD2. CDR3 coding DNA: TGTGCCAGTAAACTAGCGGGAGTCGACGAGCAGTACTTC. It specifies CASKLAGVDEQYF.